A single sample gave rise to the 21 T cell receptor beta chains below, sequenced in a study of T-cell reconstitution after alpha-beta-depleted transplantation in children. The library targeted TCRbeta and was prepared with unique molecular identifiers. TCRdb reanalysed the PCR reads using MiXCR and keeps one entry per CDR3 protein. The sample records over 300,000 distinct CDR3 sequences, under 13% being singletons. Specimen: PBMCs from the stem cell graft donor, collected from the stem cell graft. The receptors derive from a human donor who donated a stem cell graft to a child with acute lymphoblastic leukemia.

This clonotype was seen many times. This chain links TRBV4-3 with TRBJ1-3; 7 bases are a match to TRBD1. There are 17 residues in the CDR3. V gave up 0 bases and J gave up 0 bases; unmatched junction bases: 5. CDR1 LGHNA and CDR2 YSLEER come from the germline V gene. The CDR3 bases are TGCGCCAGCAGCCAAGAAGGGGGCCCAATCTCTGGAAACACCATATATTTT. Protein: CASSQEGGPISGNTIYF.

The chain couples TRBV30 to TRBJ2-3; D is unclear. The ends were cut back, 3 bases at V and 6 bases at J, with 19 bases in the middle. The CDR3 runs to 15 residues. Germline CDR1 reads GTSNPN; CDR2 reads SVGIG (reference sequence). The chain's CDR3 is CAWRMARINGDTQYF. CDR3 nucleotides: TGTGCCTGGAGGATGGCTAGAATAAATGGGGATACGCAGTATTTT.

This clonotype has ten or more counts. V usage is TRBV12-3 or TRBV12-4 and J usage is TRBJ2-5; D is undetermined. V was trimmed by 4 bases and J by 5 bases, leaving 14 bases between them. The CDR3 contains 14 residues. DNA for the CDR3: TGTGCCAGCAGTTCGACCCGGGCCTTGGAGACCCAGTACTTC. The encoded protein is CASSSTRALETQYF.

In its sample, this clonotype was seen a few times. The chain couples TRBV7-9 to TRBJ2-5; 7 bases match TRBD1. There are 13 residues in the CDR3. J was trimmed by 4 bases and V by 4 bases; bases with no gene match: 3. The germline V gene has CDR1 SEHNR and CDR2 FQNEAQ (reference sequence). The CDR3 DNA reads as TGTGCCAGCAGCTGGGGGACAGCAGAGACCCAGTACTTC. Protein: CASSWGTAETQYF. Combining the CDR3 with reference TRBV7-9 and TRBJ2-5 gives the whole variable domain DTGVSQNPRHKITKRGQNVTFRCDPISEHNRLYWYRQTLGQGPEFLTYFQNEAQLEKSRLLSDRFSAERPKGSFSTLEIQRTEQGDSAMYLCASSWGTAETQYFGPGTRLLVL.

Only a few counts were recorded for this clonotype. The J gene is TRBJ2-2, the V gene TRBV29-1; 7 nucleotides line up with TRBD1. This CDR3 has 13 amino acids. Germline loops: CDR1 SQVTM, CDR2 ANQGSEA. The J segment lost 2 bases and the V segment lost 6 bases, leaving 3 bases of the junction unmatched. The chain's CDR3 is CSVRGSNTGELFF. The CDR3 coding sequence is TGCAGCGTCAGGGGGAGTAACACCGGGGAGCTGTTTTTT.

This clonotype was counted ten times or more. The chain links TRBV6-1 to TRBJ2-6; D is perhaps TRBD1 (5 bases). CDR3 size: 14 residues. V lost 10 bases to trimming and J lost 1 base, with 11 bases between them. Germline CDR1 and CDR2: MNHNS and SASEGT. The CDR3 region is CATIGASGANVLTF. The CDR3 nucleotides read TGTGCCACAATAGGGGCTTCTGGGGCCAACGTCCTGACTTTC.

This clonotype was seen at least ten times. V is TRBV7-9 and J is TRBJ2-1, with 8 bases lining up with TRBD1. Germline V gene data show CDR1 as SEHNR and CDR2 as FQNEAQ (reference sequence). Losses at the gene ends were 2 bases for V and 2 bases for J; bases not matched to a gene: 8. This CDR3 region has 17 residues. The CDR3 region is CASSLPFDRGPYNEQFF. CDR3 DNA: TGTGCCAGCAGCTTACCTTTTGACAGGGGCCCCTACAATGAGCAGTTCTTC.

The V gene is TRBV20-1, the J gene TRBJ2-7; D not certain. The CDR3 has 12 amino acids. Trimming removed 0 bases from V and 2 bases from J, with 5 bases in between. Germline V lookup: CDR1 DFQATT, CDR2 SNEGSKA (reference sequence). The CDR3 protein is CSARDNTYEQYF. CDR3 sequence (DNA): TGCAGTGCTAGAGACAATACCTACGAGCAGTACTTC.

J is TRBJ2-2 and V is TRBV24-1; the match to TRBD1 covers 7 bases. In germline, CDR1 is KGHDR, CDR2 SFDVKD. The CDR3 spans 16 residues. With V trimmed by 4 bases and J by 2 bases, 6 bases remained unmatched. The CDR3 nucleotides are TGTGCCACCAGTGACCACGGGACAGCTAACACCGGGGAGCTGTTTTTT. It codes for CATSDHGTANTGELFF.

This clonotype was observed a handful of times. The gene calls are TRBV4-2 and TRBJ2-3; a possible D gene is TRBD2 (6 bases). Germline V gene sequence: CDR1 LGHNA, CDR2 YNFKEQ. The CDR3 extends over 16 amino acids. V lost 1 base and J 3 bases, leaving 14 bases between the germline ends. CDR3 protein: CASSQGSGGGTDTQYF. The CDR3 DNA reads TGTGCCAGCAGCCAAGGCTCCGGGGGAGGTACAGATACGCAGTATTTT.

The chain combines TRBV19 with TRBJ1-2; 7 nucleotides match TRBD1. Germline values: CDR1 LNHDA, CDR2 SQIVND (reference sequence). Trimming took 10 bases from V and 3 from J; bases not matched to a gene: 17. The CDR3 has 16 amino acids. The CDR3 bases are TGTGCCACCCTAGGAACAGGGGAAGCCCTCTACTATGGCTACACCTTC. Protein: CATLGTGEALYYGYTF.

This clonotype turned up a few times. The CDR3 spells CSVDGGSAGAFF. The CDR3 nucleotides read TGCAGCGTTGATGGGGGTTCGGCCGGAGCTTTCTTT. The chain couples TRBV29-1 to TRBJ1-1; D is possibly TRBD1 (5 bases). This CDR3 spans 12 amino acids. CDR1 is SQVTM and CDR2 is ANQGSEA in the germline V gene. V gave up 3 bases and J gave up 10 bases, with 15 bases separating them.

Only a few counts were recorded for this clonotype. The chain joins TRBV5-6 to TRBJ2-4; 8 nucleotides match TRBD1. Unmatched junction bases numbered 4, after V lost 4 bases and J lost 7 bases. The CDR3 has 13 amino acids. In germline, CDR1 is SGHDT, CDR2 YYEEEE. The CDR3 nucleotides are TGTGCCAGCAGCCCGGACAGGGCGAACATTCAGTACTTC. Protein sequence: CASSPDRANIQYF.

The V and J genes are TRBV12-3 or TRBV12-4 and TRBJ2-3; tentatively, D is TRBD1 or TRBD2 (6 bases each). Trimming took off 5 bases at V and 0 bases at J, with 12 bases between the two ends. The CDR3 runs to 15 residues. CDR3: CASSPGGLSTDTQYF. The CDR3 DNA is TGTGCCAGCAGTCCCGGGGGCCTTAGCACAGATACGCAGTATTTT.

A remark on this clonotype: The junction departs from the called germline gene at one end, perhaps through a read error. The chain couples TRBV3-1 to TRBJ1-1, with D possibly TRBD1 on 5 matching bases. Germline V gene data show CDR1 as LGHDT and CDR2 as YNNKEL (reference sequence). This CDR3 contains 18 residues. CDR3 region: CAISRGRQSRGMNTEAFF. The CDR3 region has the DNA TGTGCCATCAGCCGCGGCAGACAGTCGAGAGGCATGAACACTGAAGCTTTCTTT.

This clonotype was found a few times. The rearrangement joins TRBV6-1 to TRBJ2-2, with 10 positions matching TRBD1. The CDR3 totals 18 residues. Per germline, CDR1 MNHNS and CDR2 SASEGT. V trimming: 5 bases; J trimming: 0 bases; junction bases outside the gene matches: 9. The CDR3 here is CASSRKGTGVTNTGELFF. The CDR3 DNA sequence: TGTGCCAGCAGTCGAAAGGGGACAGGGGTAACGAACACCGGGGAGCTGTTTTTT.

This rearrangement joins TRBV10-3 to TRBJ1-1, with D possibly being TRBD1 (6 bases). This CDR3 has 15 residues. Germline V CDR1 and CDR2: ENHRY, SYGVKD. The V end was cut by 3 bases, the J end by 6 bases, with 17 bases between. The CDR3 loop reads CAISDGGKGMSEAFF. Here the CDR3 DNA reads TGTGCCATCAGTGACGGGGGCAAGGGGATGTCTGAAGCTTTCTTT.

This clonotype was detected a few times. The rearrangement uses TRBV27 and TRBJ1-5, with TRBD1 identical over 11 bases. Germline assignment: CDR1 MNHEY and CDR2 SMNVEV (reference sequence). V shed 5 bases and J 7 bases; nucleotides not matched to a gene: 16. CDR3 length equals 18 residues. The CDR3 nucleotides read TGTGCCAGCAGTCCACAGCCCCCGGACAGGGGGCGCAGCCAGCCCCAGCATTTT. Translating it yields CASSPQPPDRGRSQPQHF.

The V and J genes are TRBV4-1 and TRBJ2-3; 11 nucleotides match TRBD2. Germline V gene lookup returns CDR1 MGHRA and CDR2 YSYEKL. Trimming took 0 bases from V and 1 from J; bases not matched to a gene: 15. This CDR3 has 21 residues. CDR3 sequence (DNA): TGCGCCAGCAGCCAAGATCCAACTAGCGGGAGAGGCGATGTGGGCACAGATACGCAGTATTTT. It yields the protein CASSQDPTSGRGDVGTDTQYF.

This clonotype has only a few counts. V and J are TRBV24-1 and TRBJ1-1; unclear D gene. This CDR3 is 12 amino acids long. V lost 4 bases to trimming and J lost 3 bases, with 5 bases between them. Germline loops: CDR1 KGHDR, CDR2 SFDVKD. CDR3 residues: CATSDRDTEAFF. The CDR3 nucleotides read TGTGCCACCAGTGACCGAGACACTGAAGCTTTCTTT.

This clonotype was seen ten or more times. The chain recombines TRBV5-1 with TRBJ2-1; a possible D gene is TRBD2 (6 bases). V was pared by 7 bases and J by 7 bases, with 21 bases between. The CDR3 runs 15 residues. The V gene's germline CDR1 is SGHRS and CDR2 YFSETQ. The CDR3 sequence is CASREGLLRENEQFF. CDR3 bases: TGCGCCAGCCGAGAGGGGCTCCTGCGGGAAAATGAGCAGTTCTTC.